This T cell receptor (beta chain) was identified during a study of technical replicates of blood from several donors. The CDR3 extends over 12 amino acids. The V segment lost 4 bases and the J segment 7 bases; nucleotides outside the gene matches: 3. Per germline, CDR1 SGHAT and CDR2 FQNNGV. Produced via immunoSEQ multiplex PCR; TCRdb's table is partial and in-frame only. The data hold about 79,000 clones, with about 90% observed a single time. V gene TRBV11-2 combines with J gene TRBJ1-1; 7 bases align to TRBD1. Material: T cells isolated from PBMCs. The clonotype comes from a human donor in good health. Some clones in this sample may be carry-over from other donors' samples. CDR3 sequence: CASSSGGYEAFF. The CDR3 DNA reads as TGTGCCAGCAGCTCAGGGGGATATGAAGCTTTCTTT.